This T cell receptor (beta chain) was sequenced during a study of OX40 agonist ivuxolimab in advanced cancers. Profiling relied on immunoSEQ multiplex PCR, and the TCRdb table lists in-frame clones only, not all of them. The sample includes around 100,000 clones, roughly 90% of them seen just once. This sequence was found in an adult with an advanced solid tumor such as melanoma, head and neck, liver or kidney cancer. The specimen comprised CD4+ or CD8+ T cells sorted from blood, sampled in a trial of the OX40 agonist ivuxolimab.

The CDR3 protein is CASSVGGAGGKRDTQYF. The CDR3 region has the DNA TGTGCCAGCAGCGTCGGTGGAGCGGGGGGAAAAAGAGATACGCAGTATTTT. The chain links TRBV9 to TRBJ2-3; 9 bases are a match to TRBD2. Germline lookup yields CDR1 SGDLS and CDR2 YYNGEE. CDR3 length: 17 amino acids. Trimming at V came to 2 bases and at J to 5 bases, leaving 12 bases not matched to a gene.